Listed here are 17 T cell receptor beta chains from one sample, sequenced in a study of shared clonotypes between healthy human individuals. Profiled with immunoSEQ multiplex PCR; TCRdb holds only in-frame clones, not every one. The data hold approximately 1,500,000 clones, with roughly 96% observed a single time. Sequenced material: naive CD4+ T cells sorted from blood. The subset here: CD45RA+ positively selected. The receptor set was obtained from a man under 40 in good health.

This rearrangement joins TRBV7-2 to TRBJ2-7; TRBD2 matches 13 bases. The germline gives CDR1 SGHTA, CDR2 FQGNSA. CDR3 length: 19 residues. V shed 0 bases, J shed 5 bases, and the junction held 13 bases outside the gene matches. CDR3 in amino acids: CASSLAHHGLAGVNHEQYF. CDR3 bases: TGTGCCAGCAGCTTAGCCCATCATGGACTAGCGGGAGTGAACCACGAGCAGTACTTC.

The rearrangement uses TRBV7-8 and TRBJ2-7; TRBD2 matches at 10 bases. Germline trimming cut 0 bases from V and 4 bases from J; bases unmatched to any gene: 12. CDR1 SGHVS and CDR2 FQNEAQ come from the germline V gene. The length of the CDR3 is 18 residues. CDR3 nucleotide sequence: TGTGCCAGCAGCTTAGCGGTTTGGGCTAGCGGGAGTCGGTACGAGCAGTACTTC. Translation: CASSLAVWASGSRYEQYF.

The gene calls are TRBV4-2 and TRBJ2-2; the D is unclear. Trimming removed 5 bases from V and 7 bases from J, with 8 bases in between. Germline CDR1 LGHNA, CDR2 YNFKEQ. The CDR3 spans 12 residues. The CDR3 protein is CASSLDHGELFF. In DNA, the CDR3 is TGTGCCAGCAGCTTAGATCACGGGGAGCTGTTTTTT.

The chain combines TRBV19 with TRBJ2-7; D is uncertain. The V end lost 6 bases, the J end lost 3 bases, and 15 bases lay between the germline ends. The CDR3 is made up of 14 amino acids. Germline CDR1 and CDR2: LNHDA and SQIVND (reference sequence). The CDR3: CASSLGRVSYEQYF. DNA for the CDR3: TGTGCCAGTAGCCTGGGAAGGGTAAGCTACGAGCAGTACTTC.

The chain has TRBV18 and TRBJ2-1; 11 bases are shared with TRBD2. V gave up 2 bases and J gave up 9 bases; unmatched junction bases: 12. The CDR3 consists of 17 residues. Germline V gives CDR1 KGHSH, CDR2 LQKENI. The CDR3: CASSPTNQLAGVIEQFF. The CDR3 coding sequence is TGTGCCAGCTCACCAACGAACCAACTAGCGGGAGTTATTGAGCAGTTCTTC.

This CDR3 reads CASSQGQGNFQETQYF. As DNA, the CDR3 is TGTGCCAGCAGCCAGGGACAGGGCAACTTTCAAGAGACCCAGTACTTC. The chain joins TRBV7-9 to TRBJ2-5; 9 bases are a match to TRBD1. Germline CDR1 and CDR2: SEHNR and FQNEAQ (reference sequence). The CDR3 loop spans 16 amino acids. Unmatched junction bases numbered 9, after V lost 5 bases and J lost 2 bases.

The V gene is TRBV9, the J gene TRBJ2-1; 10 nucleotides align to TRBD2. Germline loops: CDR1 SGDLS, CDR2 YYNGEE. The V gene end was trimmed by 0 bases and the J gene end by 9 bases; junction bases not matched to a gene: 12. The CDR3 consists of 17 residues. The CDR3, as DNA: TGTGCCAGCAGCGTAGGACCAGCGGGAGGGCCGAGATCTGAGCAGTTCTTC. It specifies CASSVGPAGGPRSEQFF.

The rearrangement joins TRBV28 to TRBJ2-5, with 15 positions matching TRBD2. The length of the CDR3 is 17 residues. J gave up 7 bases and V 4 bases, and 10 bases lay outside the gene matches. Looked up from germline, CDR1 is MDHEN and CDR2 is SYDVKM. CDR3 nucleotides: TGTGCCAGCAGTTGGACAGGGACTAGCGGGAGGAAGGGGACCCAGTACTTC. Translated, it gives CASSWTGTSGRKGTQYF.

The J gene is TRBJ2-1, the V gene TRBV6-5, with 9 bases identical to TRBD2. This CDR3 is built from 16 residues. V was pared by 4 bases and J by 7 bases, with 11 bases of the junction left unmatched. The germline gives CDR1 MNHEY, CDR2 SVGAGI. CDR3 nucleotides: TGTGCCAGCAGTTCACAAGGACTAGCGTTGCCGAATGAGCAGTTCTTC. Translation gives CASSSQGLALPNEQFF.

This chain links TRBV18 with TRBJ2-5; TRBD2 matches 9 bases. Losses at the gene ends were 2 bases for V and 5 bases for J; bases not matched to a gene: 6. This CDR3 spans 15 amino acids. Germline V CDR1 and CDR2: KGHSH, LQKENI. The DNA for the CDR3 is TGTGCCAGCTCACCAGTAGCGGGAGTGGGGGAGACCCAGTACTTC. Amino acids: CASSPVAGVGETQYF.

J is TRBJ1-2 and V is TRBV5-1; tentative D call: TRBD1 (6 bases). The CDR3 has 16 amino acids. Per the germline V gene, CDR1 is SGHRS and CDR2 is YFSETQ. The V end lost 2 bases, the J end lost 2 bases, and 16 bases lay between the germline ends. The CDR3 here is CASSLDNRVENYGYTF. CDR3 nucleotide sequence: TGCGCCAGCAGCTTAGATAACAGGGTCGAAAACTATGGCTACACCTTC.

The rearrangement uses TRBV5-6 and TRBJ2-7, with TRBD2 as a possible D gene (6 bases). This CDR3 is built from 17 residues. V lost 1 base and J lost 3, with 20 bases in between. CDR1 SGHDT and CDR2 YYEEEE come from the germline V gene. Written as DNA, the CDR3 is TGTGCCAGCAGCTTGAACTGCCGGGACTTCCCTCTCTACGAGCAGTACTTC. It codes for CASSLNCRDFPLYEQYF.

The rearrangement joins TRBV5-1 to TRBJ1-4; D ambiguous. This CDR3 is 11 amino acids long. Trimming pared 6 bases from V and 8 bases from J, leaving 8 bases between. CDR1 is SGHRS, CDR2 YFSETQ, per germline. In DNA, the CDR3 is TGCGCCAGCAAAAGAGACGAAAAACTGTTTTTT. Translation: CASKRDEKLFF.

The chain uses TRBV18 and TRBJ1-2; no clear D gene. The CDR3 loop spans 15 amino acids. Germline V gene data show CDR1 as KGHSH and CDR2 as LQKENI. With 0 bases removed from V and 1 base from J, the gap between germline ends came to 9 bases. CDR3 in DNA: TGTGCCAGCTCACCACCGGACGGCTTTAACTATGGCTACACCTTC. It translates to CASSPPDGFNYGYTF.

This rearrangement joins TRBV6-5 to TRBJ2-7; 9 nucleotides match TRBD2. CDR3 size: 15 residues. Germline V gene sequence: CDR1 MNHEY, CDR2 SVGAGI. With 3 bases clipped from V and 6 bases from J, the junction kept 9 bases outside the gene matches. The CDR3 sequence is CASSYLVSGGLEQYF. The CDR3 DNA reads as TGTGCCAGCAGTTATTTAGTTAGCGGGGGACTCGAGCAGTACTTC.

V is TRBV28 and J is TRBJ1-5; no clear D gene. CDR1 and CDR2 from the germline V gene are MDHEN and SYDVKM. The CDR3 is made up of 15 amino acids. Trimming left V 4 bases short and J 1 base short, with 11 bases between. CDR3 DNA: TGTGCCAGCAGTTCCCCCGTGGGGAGCAATCAGCCCCAGCATTTT. Encoded protein: CASSSPVGSNQPQHF.

The rearrangement uses TRBV27 and TRBJ2-5; 8 bases match TRBD2. In germline, CDR1 is MNHEY, CDR2 SMNVEV (reference sequence). V was pared by 7 bases and J by 5 bases, with 9 bases of the junction left unmatched. This CDR3 is built from 14 residues. As DNA, the CDR3 is TGTGCCAGCAAGTCTAGCGGGTGGGGGGAGACCCAGTACTTC. This sequence encodes CASKSSGWGETQYF.